The 31 T cell receptor beta chains in this list originate from one sample, sequenced in a study of Ad26.COV2.S vaccination and SARS-CoV-2 variants. Sequencing was performed with immunoSEQ multiplex PCR; in TCRdb, only in-frame clones are kept and a portion is missing. Of roughly 500,000 clones in the sample, about 88% were seen once. The treatment is: around 19 received Ad26.COV2.S at low or high dose, single or two shots; 5 received placebo; per-sample allocation not given. Material that was analyzed had been drawn on day 63 after the first vaccine or placebo injection. The sequencing used peripheral blood, collected in a trial of Ad26.COV2.S vaccine versus placebo. The receptors were gathered from a person between 18 and 65 years old who received the Ad26.COV2.S COVID-19 vaccine or a placebo.

This clone was detected once. The V gene is TRBV10-3, the J gene TRBJ1-1, with TRBD1 identical over 8 bases. V lost 6 bases to trimming and J lost 1 base; unmatched junction nucleotides: 4. CDR3 size: 14 residues. The germline gives CDR1 ENHRY, CDR2 SYGVKD. CDR3 loop: CAIRGDRSNTEAFF. The CDR3 nucleotides read TGTGCCATCAGAGGGGACAGGTCGAACACTGAAGCTTTCTTT.

The rearrangement joins TRBV11-2 to TRBJ2-3; D unclear. CDR1 is SGHAT and CDR2 is FQNNGV in the germline V gene. Between the trimmed V and J ends, which lost 0 bases and 6 bases, there was a span of 4 bases. CDR3 length equals 12 residues. The CDR3 sequence: CASSLDQDTQYF. The CDR3 nucleotides are TGTGCCAGCAGCTTAGACCAGGATACGCAGTATTTT.

J is TRBJ1-2 and V is TRBV9; D perhaps matches TRBD1 (6 bases). The CDR3 is made up of 15 amino acids. Germline V CDR1 and CDR2: SGDLS, YYNGEE. Between the trimmed V and J ends, which lost 0 bases and 3 bases, there was a span of 12 bases. For the CDR3, the DNA is TGTGCCAGCAGCGTAGCTCCAGGGGCGGACTATGGCTACACCTTC. Translating it yields CASSVAPGADYGYTF.

V and J are TRBV5-1 and TRBJ1-3, with no clear D. The germline CDR1 and CDR2 sequences are SGHRS and YFSETQ. The V gene lost 4 bases and the J gene lost 2 bases, with 16 bases spanning the gap. This CDR3 is built from 16 residues. The CDR3 loop is CASSLRAGTAGNTIYF. The DNA of the CDR3 is TGCGCCAGCAGCCTCCGGGCGGGAACGGCTGGAAACACCATATATTTT.

This clone appeared once. In nucleotides, the CDR3 is TGTGCCAGCAGCCAAGCGCGGGCCTACACCGGGGAGCTGTTTTTT. It yields the protein CASSQARAYTGELFF. V gene TRBV3-1 (or the pseudogene TRBV3-2) combines with J gene TRBJ2-2; maybe TRBD2 (5 bases). V shed 1 base and J shed 3 bases, with 9 bases lying between them. The CDR3 loop spans 15 amino acids. CDR1 LGHDT and CDR2 YNNKEL come from the germline V gene (reference sequence).

This chain connects TRBV2 to TRBJ2-2; D gene uncertain. The CDR3 covers 14 residues. Germline V lookup: CDR1 SNHLY, CDR2 FYNNEI. Between the trimmed V and J ends, which lost 3 bases and 6 bases, there was a span of 11 bases. The CDR3 protein is CASSEEFGSGELFF. In DNA form, the CDR3 reads TGTGCCAGCAGTGAGGAATTTGGGTCCGGGGAGCTGTTTTTT.

The rearrangement uses TRBV5-4 and TRBJ1-4; D is possibly TRBD1 (5 bases). CDR3 length: 16 residues. Germline assignment: CDR1 SGHNT and CDR2 YYREEE (reference sequence). The V end lost 0 bases, the J end lost 3 bases, and 12 bases lay between the germline ends. CDR3 sequence reads: CASSLAGGRSNEKLFF. The CDR3 DNA is TGTGCCAGCAGCTTGGCCGGGGGACGTTCTAATGAAAAACTGTTTTTT.

This sequence joins TRBV30 and TRBJ2-1; D call uncertain. The CDR3 sequence is 13 residues long. From germline, CDR1 is GTSNPN and CDR2 SVGIG (reference sequence). The V and J ends lost 2 bases and 4 bases respectively, with 9 bases between them. The CDR3 loop reads CAWSLGSYNEQFF. The CDR3 nucleotides read TGTGCCTGGAGTTTAGGGTCTTACAATGAGCAGTTCTTC.

The rearrangement uses TRBV18 and TRBJ2-1; possibly TRBD2 for D (5 bases). CDR1 and CDR2 from the germline V gene are KGHSH and LQKENI. With 6 bases removed from V and 4 bases from J, the gap between germline ends came to 10 bases. CDR3 size: 13 residues. The CDR3 reads CASSPEGYNEQFF. The CDR3 region has the DNA TGTGCCAGCTCTCCCGAGGGTTACAATGAGCAGTTCTTC.

The rearrangement joins TRBV27 to TRBJ2-3; D call uncertain. Germline V gene sequence: CDR1 MNHEY, CDR2 SMNVEV (reference sequence). Trimming left V 5 bases short and J 4 bases short, with 10 bases between. CDR3 length equals 13 residues. CDR3: CASSPRSPDTQYF. CDR3 sequence (DNA): TGTGCCAGCAGTCCTCGGAGTCCAGATACGCAGTATTTT.

The genes are TRBV12-3 or TRBV12-4 and TRBJ1-1, with unresolved D. This CDR3 has 12 residues. The V gene lost 7 bases and the J gene lost 1 base, with 7 bases spanning the gap. CDR3 in amino acids: CASTHGNTEAFF. CDR3 in DNA: TGTGCCAGCACGCACGGGAACACTGAAGCTTTCTTT.

The V and J genes are TRBV5-1 and TRBJ1-2; the D gene is possibly TRBD1 (5 bases). CDR3 length: 12 residues. CDR1 is SGHRS and CDR2 is YFSETQ in the germline V gene. Trimming removed 1 base at V and 13 bases at J, with 14 bases between. This chain's CDR3 is CASSLRDPPSTF. The CDR3 coding sequence is TGCGCCAGCAGCTTGAGGGACCCCCCATCCACCTTC.

This clone came up a few times. The chain combines TRBV7-2 with TRBJ1-5; the D is unclear. The CDR3 length is 15 residues. Germline V gene sequence: CDR1 SGHTA, CDR2 FQGNSA. V lost 4 bases to trimming and J lost 0 bases, with 10 bases between them. Written as DNA, the CDR3 is TGTGCCAGCAGCTCGTACGCTAATAGCAATCAGCCCCAGCATTTT. It codes for CASSSYANSNQPQHF.

This clone came up once. The chain combines TRBV7-6 with TRBJ2-7, with no clear D. In germline, CDR1 is SGHVS, CDR2 FNYEAQ. The CDR3 covers 15 residues. V lost 6 bases and J lost 3, with 18 bases in between. CDR3 coding DNA: TGTGCCAGCAGTCCTCGGAGCATGGTGGGCTACGAGCAGTACTTC. It codes for CASSPRSMVGYEQYF.

The chain is built from TRBV3-1 (or the pseudogene TRBV3-2) and TRBJ2-2; 7 bases align to TRBD1. The germline V gene has CDR1 LGHDT and CDR2 YNNKEL (reference sequence). There are 15 residues in the CDR3. The V gene end was trimmed by 8 bases and the J gene end by 0 bases; junction bases not matched to a gene: 6. CDR3 DNA sequence: TGTGCCAGCCACCTCCAGGGGGCGAACACCGGGGAGCTGTTTTTT. Translated, it gives CASHLQGANTGELFF.

The rearrangement joins TRBV5-1 to TRBJ2-5, with 7 bases aligning to TRBD1. Germline assignment: CDR1 SGHRS and CDR2 YFSETQ. The CDR3 length is 15 residues. J gave up 2 bases and V 4 bases, and 8 bases lay outside the gene matches. The CDR3 region is CASSTSGQFQETQYF. Here the CDR3 DNA reads TGCGCCAGCAGCACCTCGGGACAGTTTCAAGAGACCCAGTACTTC.

This chain links TRBV5-1 with TRBJ1-1; the D gene is possibly TRBD1 (6 bases). V was shortened by 1 base and J by 6 bases, with 13 bases between the two germline ends. This CDR3 is built from 14 residues. Germline V gives CDR1 SGHRS, CDR2 YFSETQ. Written as DNA, the CDR3 is TGCGCCAGCAGCTTGTTCCTGGGGGGGCCTGAAGCTTTCTTT. It is translated as CASSLFLGGPEAFF.

This sequence joins TRBV10-3 and TRBJ1-1; 7 nucleotides match TRBD1. The CDR3 totals 16 residues. J lost 0 bases, V lost 4 bases, and 8 bases had no gene match. Germline values: CDR1 ENHRY, CDR2 SYGVKD. CDR3 protein: CAISGSRQGLNTEAFF. The CDR3 region has the DNA TGTGCCATCAGTGGGTCGAGACAGGGATTGAACACTGAAGCTTTCTTT.

The V gene is TRBV3-1 (or the pseudogene TRBV3-2), the J gene TRBJ1-3; D might be TRBD1 (5 bases). V was clipped by 8 bases and J by 0 bases, with 8 bases between them. From germline, CDR1 is LGHDT and CDR2 YNNKEL (reference sequence). The CDR3 extends over 13 amino acids. As DNA, the CDR3 is TGTGCCAGCGGGGGGTACTCTGGAAACACCATATATTTT. Protein product: CASGGYSGNTIYF.

This chain uses TRBV6-6 with TRBJ1-4; D is perhaps TRBD1 (6 bases). The V end lost 6 bases, the J end lost 8 bases, and 16 bases lay between the germline ends. CDR3 size: 14 residues. Germline V gene lookup returns CDR1 MNHNY and CDR2 SVGAGI (reference sequence). The CDR3 nucleotides read TGTGCCAGCAGGCAGGGGTTTCGTGAGGAAAAACTGTTTTTT. Its translation is CASRQGFREEKLFF.

The chain links TRBV4-3 to TRBJ1-3; 7 nucleotides align to TRBD1. This CDR3 is 20 amino acids long. Per germline, CDR1 LGHNA and CDR2 YSLEER. The junction had 22 bases not matched to a gene; V was cut back by 0 bases and J by 8 bases. The CDR3 nucleotides read TGCGCCAGCAGCCAAGACCCGTGGTGGGGGGGGGCAGGGGGTGTAGACACCATATATTTT. Translated, it gives CASSQDPWWGGAGGVDTIYF.

This clone was counted a single time. V gene TRBV7-2 combines with J gene TRBJ2-7; D is perhaps TRBD2 (6 bases). CDR1 is SGHTA, CDR2 FQGNSA, per germline. This CDR3 is 14 amino acids long. Trimming shortened V by 4 bases and J by 3 bases, and 13 bases separated the two germline ends. The CDR3 sequence is CASSSGVSYYEQYF. CDR3 nucleotide sequence: TGTGCCAGCAGCTCGGGGGTCTCTTACTACGAGCAGTACTTC.

This rearrangement joins TRBV10-2 to TRBJ1-1; a possible D gene is TRBD1 (5 bases). The V gene's germline CDR1 is WSHSY and CDR2 SAAADI. The CDR3 is made up of 14 amino acids. The V end lost 8 bases, the J end lost 0 bases, and 13 bases lay between the germline ends. The CDR3 loop reads CASRPRGVNTEAFF. The CDR3, as DNA: TGCGCCAGCCGCCCCCGGGGGGTGAACACTGAAGCTTTCTTT.

This clone is a singleton in its sample. The V call is TRBV11-3, the J call TRBJ2-3, with D possibly matching TRBD2 (5 bases). V was shortened by 5 bases and J by 2 bases, with 11 bases between the two germline ends. CDR1 and CDR2 (germline): SGHNT, YENEEA. The CDR3 is 14 residues long. CDR3 DNA: TGTGCCAGCAGCCTAGCCGGGGACACAGATACGCAGTATTTT. This sequence encodes CASSLAGDTDTQYF.

V is TRBV6-5 and J is TRBJ1-2, with D perhaps matching TRBD1 (5 bases). Trimming shortened V by 6 bases and J by 4 bases, and 12 bases separated the two germline ends. Germline V gene lookup returns CDR1 MNHEY and CDR2 SVGAGI. The CDR3 runs to 13 residues. The CDR3 is CASRPGNSYGYTF. The CDR3 nucleotides are TGTGCCAGCAGGCCAGGGAATTCCTATGGCTACACCTTC.

The rearrangement joins TRBV30 to TRBJ2-7, with D hard to call. V lost 1 base, J lost 4 bases, and 11 bases lay in between. The CDR3 is 13 residues long. Germline CDR1 and CDR2: GTSNPN and SVGIG (reference sequence). This chain's CDR3 is CAWSEDDGYEQYV. As DNA, the CDR3 is TGTGCCTGGAGTGAAGACGACGGGTACGAGCAGTACGTC.

This chain joins TRBV28 and TRBJ2-2, with D tentatively TRBD2 (5 bases). The V end was cut by 5 bases, the J end by 3 bases, with 10 bases between. The CDR3 is 14 residues long. CDR1 MDHEN and CDR2 SYDVKM come from the germline V gene. CDR3 residues: CASSQSGDTGELFF. The CDR3 coding sequence is TGTGCCAGCAGTCAAAGCGGAGACACCGGGGAGCTGTTTTTT.

The chain uses TRBV6-6 and TRBJ2-2; D remains ambiguous. The V end lost 2 bases, the J end lost 0 bases, and 7 bases lay between the germline ends. This CDR3 region has 15 residues. The V gene's germline CDR1 is MNHNY and CDR2 SVGAGI (reference sequence). The CDR3: CASSYRFANTGELFF. The CDR3 DNA follows: TGTGCCAGCAGTTACAGGTTTGCGAACACCGGGGAGCTGTTTTTT.

This rearrangement joins TRBV24-1 to TRBJ1-5, with D possibly matching TRBD1 (5 bases). Germline CDR1 reads KGHDR; CDR2 reads SFDVKD. V lost 2 bases and J 2 bases, leaving 9 bases between the germline ends. CDR3 length: 15 residues. The CDR3 DNA reads TGTGCCACCAGTGATTCTTCCAGGGGCAATCAGCCCCAGCATTTT. Protein: CATSDSSRGNQPQHF.

The gene calls are TRBV24-1 and TRBJ2-3; no definite D call. This CDR3 is built from 13 residues. Germline CDR1 and CDR2: KGHDR and SFDVKD. Trimming cost V 7 bases and J 2 bases, with 9 bases left between them. CDR3 loop: CATRSTPTDTQYF. The CDR3 nucleotides read TGTGCCACCAGGTCTACGCCCACAGATACGCAGTATTTT.

The rearrangement links TRBV5-1 to TRBJ2-1; the match to TRBD1 covers 8 bases. From germline, CDR1 is SGHRS and CDR2 YFSETQ. Trimming removed 2 bases from V and 8 bases from J; junction bases left unmatched: 9. The CDR3 consists of 15 residues. Here the CDR3 DNA reads TGCGCCAGCAGCTTCCGACAGGGGCGGATTGATGAGCAGTTCTTC. Protein product: CASSFRQGRIDEQFF.